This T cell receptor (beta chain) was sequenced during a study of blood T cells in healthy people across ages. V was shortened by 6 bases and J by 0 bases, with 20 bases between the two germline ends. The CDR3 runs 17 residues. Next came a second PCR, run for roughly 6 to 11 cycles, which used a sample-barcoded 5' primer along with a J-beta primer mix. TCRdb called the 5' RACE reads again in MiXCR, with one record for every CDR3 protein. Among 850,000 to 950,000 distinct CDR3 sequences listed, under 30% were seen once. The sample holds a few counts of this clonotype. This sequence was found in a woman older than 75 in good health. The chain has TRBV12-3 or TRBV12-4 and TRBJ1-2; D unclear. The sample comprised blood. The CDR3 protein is CASSGPPYSSPNYGYTF. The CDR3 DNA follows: TGTGCCAGCAGCGGTCCCCCTTACAGTTCTCCTAACTATGGCTACACCTTC.